A single sample is the source of the 30 T cell receptor beta chains below, sequenced in a study of T cell responses to AZD1222 COVID-19 vaccine. Using immunoSEQ multiplex PCR, the repertoire was profiled, and TCRdb retains in-frame clones only, with some absent. Of 72,000 or so clones in the sample, about 88% were seen once. The material was peripheral blood, obtained 28 days after the second AZD1222 dose. The receptors here all came from an adult who received the AZD1222 COVID-19 vaccine.

The chain carries TRBV6-5 and TRBJ1-1; TRBD1 aligns across 7 bases. Germline V gives CDR1 MNHEY, CDR2 SVGAGI. The CDR3 has 15 amino acids. With 2 bases clipped from V and 5 bases from J, the junction kept 8 bases outside the gene matches. The CDR3 is CASSYPGQRGTEAFF. In DNA form, the CDR3 reads TGTGCCAGCAGTTACCCGGGACAGCGGGGGACTGAAGCTTTCTTT.

The CDR3 is CASSTQAGSLGETQYF. The CDR3 DNA sequence: TGTGCCAGCAGCACTCAAGCGGGGTCCTTGGGGGAGACCCAGTACTTC. V usage is TRBV9 and J usage is TRBJ2-5; 7 bases line up with TRBD2. J was trimmed by 5 bases and V by 4 bases; bases with no gene match: 14. The CDR3 loop spans 16 amino acids. CDR1 SGDLS and CDR2 YYNGEE come from the germline V gene. Looking up the rest from reference TRBV9 and TRBJ2-5 gives the full variable domain: DSGVTQTPKHLITATGQRVTLRCSPRSGDLSVYWYQQSLDQGLQFLIQYYNGEERAKGNILERFSAQQFPDLHSELNLSSLELGDSALYFCASSTQAGSLGETQYFGPGTRLLVL.

The genes are TRBV7-2 and TRBJ1-2; D unresolved. CDR1 is SGHTA and CDR2 is FQGNSA in the germline V gene. The CDR3 length is 13 residues. V was clipped by 4 bases and J by 6 bases, with 12 bases between them. Written as DNA, the CDR3 is TGTGCCAGCAGCTGGGCGGGGATCCATGGCTACACCTTC. This codes for CASSWAGIHGYTF.

The chain combines TRBV19 with TRBJ1-5; D not certain. The V end was cut by 2 bases, the J end by 2 bases, with 13 bases between. Germline V gene sequence: CDR1 LNHDA, CDR2 SQIVND (reference sequence). CDR3 length equals 16 residues. Here the CDR3 DNA reads TGTGCCAGTAGTATAAGCCCCCTACGAGGCAATCAGCCCCAGCATTTT. Its translation: CASSISPLRGNQPQHF.

The V call is TRBV29-1, the J call TRBJ1-5; 10 bases fit TRBD1. V shed 6 bases, J shed 5 bases, and the junction held 4 bases outside the gene matches. CDR3 length: 13 residues. Germline CDR1 and CDR2: SQVTM and ANQGSEA. CDR3 region: CSVAGTGDQPQHF. DNA for the CDR3: TGCAGCGTCGCCGGGACAGGGGATCAGCCCCAGCATTTT.

V usage is TRBV19 and J usage is TRBJ1-2, with D tentatively TRBD1 (5 bases). Germline CDR1 reads LNHDA; CDR2 reads SQIVND (reference sequence). Trimming shortened V by 9 bases and J by 4 bases, and 18 bases separated the two germline ends. The CDR3 is made up of 14 amino acids. CDR3 in DNA: TGTGCCAGCCCGTCGGACATGAGGGCCTATGGCTACACCTTC. It is translated as CASPSDMRAYGYTF.

The chain carries TRBV27 and TRBJ1-6, with D uncertain. In germline, CDR1 is MNHEY, CDR2 SMNVEV (reference sequence). The CDR3 contains 18 residues. The CDR3 bases are TGTGCTCCGAGGAGGGAGGCCGGCAAGCCCTTTTATAATTCACCCCTCCACTTT. Translation: CAPRREAGKPFYNSPLHF.

J is TRBJ2-7 and V is TRBV19; 13 bases are a match to TRBD2. The CDR3 loop spans 18 amino acids. Germline V gives CDR1 LNHDA, CDR2 SQIVND (reference sequence). J gave up 5 bases and V 1 base, and 11 bases lay outside the gene matches. The CDR3 sequence: CASSIGGTSGTLHHEQYF. CDR3 bases: TGTGCCAGTAGTATAGGAGGGACTAGCGGGACCCTACACCACGAGCAGTACTTC.

The genes are TRBV28 and TRBJ1-2; perhaps TRBD1 as D (5 bases). Trimming pared 5 bases from V and 5 bases from J, leaving 9 bases between. Per the germline V gene, CDR1 is MDHEN and CDR2 is SYDVKM. CDR3 length: 12 amino acids. CDR3 nucleotide sequence: TGTGCCAGCAGTGCGGGGGGATATGGCTACACCTTC. Its protein is CASSAGGYGYTF.

The chain recombines TRBV4-1 with TRBJ2-7; no reliable D call. CDR3 length equals 14 residues. V lost 5 bases, J lost 0 bases, and 11 bases lay in between. Germline CDR1 reads MGHRA; CDR2 reads YSYEKL. The CDR3 here is CASSAWASSYEQYF. The DNA for the CDR3 is TGCGCCAGCAGCGCCTGGGCTAGCTCCTACGAGCAGTACTTC.

The CDR3 sequence is CASSLVDSGSSGELFF. CDR3 sequence (DNA): TGTGCCAGCAGCTTAGTCGATAGCGGGAGTTCCGGGGAGCTGTTTTTT. The genes are TRBV11-2 and TRBJ2-2, with 9 bases that match TRBD2. V was clipped by 1 base and J by 6 bases; unmatched bases: 6. This CDR3 has 16 residues. Per the germline V gene, CDR1 is SGHAT and CDR2 is FQNNGV.

The chain couples TRBV6-2 or TRBV6-3 to TRBJ1-5; D uncertain. The CDR3 extends over 14 amino acids. Trimming left V 2 bases short and J 5 bases short, with 10 bases between. The V gene's germline CDR1 is MNHEY and CDR2 SVGEGT. This chain's CDR3 is CASSYEAGHQPQHF. CDR3 DNA sequence: TGTGCCAGCAGTTACGAGGCGGGCCATCAGCCCCAGCATTTT.

This clone showed up just a few times. The chain recombines TRBV29-1 with TRBJ2-3, with D unclear. The CDR3 runs to 14 residues. Trimming removed 4 bases from V and 6 bases from J, with 17 bases in between. Germline assignment: CDR1 SQVTM and CDR2 ANQGSEA. The CDR3 sequence: CSVASRVQVDTQYF. The DNA of the CDR3 is TGCAGCGTTGCCTCTCGGGTTCAGGTGGATACGCAGTATTTT.

This clone was seen once. The junction shows a germline mismatch at one end, possibly a read error. The rearrangement joins TRBV4-2 to TRBJ2-7; D might be TRBD1 or TRBD2, each matching 5 bases. The CDR3 sequence is 16 residues long. Germline lookup yields CDR1 LGHNA and CDR2 YNFKEQ. The CDR3 DNA sequence: TGTGCCAGCAGCCGGGGGTGGGACCGGGAATCCTTCGAGCAGTACTTC. Its translation: CASSRGWDRESFEQYF.

This chain uses TRBV28 with TRBJ1-5; 7 bases are a match to TRBD1. In germline, CDR1 is MDHEN, CDR2 SYDVKM. J lost 3 bases, V lost 3 bases, and 8 bases had no gene match. This CDR3 has 16 residues. The CDR3 DNA follows: TGTGCCAGCAGTTTCCTAACCAGGGGGGACAATCAGCCCCAGCATTTT. Protein product: CASSFLTRGDNQPQHF.

V gene TRBV29-1 combines with J gene TRBJ1-2, with no clear D. This CDR3 spans 11 amino acids. The V end lost 3 bases, the J end lost 6 bases, and 8 bases lay between the germline ends. Germline lookup yields CDR1 SQVTM and CDR2 ANQGSEA. CDR3 in amino acids: CSVEFRDGYTF. CDR3 coding DNA: TGCAGCGTTGAGTTCCGGGATGGCTACACCTTC.

The V call is TRBV5-1, the J call TRBJ1-2; D call uncertain. The germline V and J ends were trimmed by 4 bases and 0 bases, with 7 bases remaining between them. The germline CDR1 and CDR2 sequences are SGHRS and YFSETQ. The CDR3 is 13 amino acids. The CDR3 region has the DNA TGCGCCAGCAGCCCAATAGCTAACTATGGCTACACCTTC. This encodes CASSPIANYGYTF.

The chain links TRBV3-1 (or the pseudogene TRBV3-2) to TRBJ2-1; no definite D call. Germline loops: CDR1 LGHDT, CDR2 YNNKEL (reference sequence). Trimming cost V 1 base and J 5 bases, with 3 bases left between them. The length of the CDR3 is 12 residues. Here the CDR3 reads CASSQANNEQFF. The CDR3, as DNA: TGTGCCAGCAGCCAAGCAAACAATGAGCAGTTCTTC.

V gene TRBV20-1 combines with J gene TRBJ1-1, with unresolved D. V was shortened by 7 bases and J by 3 bases, with 6 bases between the two germline ends. The germline CDR1 and CDR2 sequences are DFQATT and SNEGSKA (reference sequence). The CDR3 has 10 residues. CDR3 in DNA: TGCAGTGTACGGGACACTGAAGCTTTCTTT. Residues: CSVRDTEAFF.

The rearrangement uses TRBV6-5 and TRBJ2-1; the D gene could be TRBD1 or TRBD2 (5 bases each). The CDR3 is 14 amino acids. Germline loops: CDR1 MNHEY, CDR2 SVGAGI. V lost 7 bases and J lost 9, with 19 bases in between. Here the CDR3 reads CASKRGDPHGEQFF. In DNA, the CDR3 is TGTGCCAGCAAGAGAGGGGACCCCCACGGTGAGCAGTTCTTC.

The rearrangement uses TRBV27 and TRBJ1-5, with D possibly TRBD1 on 5 matching bases. V lost 2 bases to trimming and J lost 6 bases, with 11 bases between them. The CDR3 loop spans 14 amino acids. Germline loops: CDR1 MNHEY, CDR2 SMNVEV (reference sequence). CDR3 region: CASSLEAGFQPQHF. Here the CDR3 DNA reads TGTGCCAGCAGTTTAGAGGCAGGGTTTCAGCCCCAGCATTTT.

The chain links TRBV7-2 to TRBJ2-7; D possibly uses TRBD1 or TRBD2 (5 bases each). V was shortened by 7 bases and J by 4 bases, with 17 bases between the two germline ends. Germline V gives CDR1 SGHTA, CDR2 FQGNSA. The CDR3 has 14 residues. CDR3 bases: TGTGCCAGCACCACCGGGACCATGGGGTACGAGCAGTACTTC. It is translated as CASTTGTMGYEQYF.

The V gene is TRBV2, the J gene TRBJ1-2; no definite D call. This CDR3 has 10 residues. From germline, CDR1 is SNHLY and CDR2 FYNNEI. Trimming took off 1 base at V and 7 bases at J, with 1 base between the two ends. The CDR3 region has the DNA TGTGCCAGCAGTGAAGGTGGCTACACCTTC. Its translation is CASSEGGYTF.

This chain links TRBV5-1 with TRBJ2-2; 10 nucleotides align to TRBD2. In germline, CDR1 is SGHRS, CDR2 YFSETQ. Trimming cost V 0 bases and J 1 base; bases outside gene matches: 3. The CDR3 runs to 17 residues. In DNA form, the CDR3 reads TGCGCCAGCAGCTTGGGAGCGGGAGGGATGAACACCGGGGAGCTGTTTTTT. This translates into CASSLGAGGMNTGELFF.

The chain links TRBV7-6 to TRBJ2-7; TRBD2 matches at 8 bases. The CDR3 covers 15 residues. V gave up 5 bases and J gave up 4 bases; unmatched junction bases: 10. Germline-derived CDR1 and CDR2 are SGHVS and FNYEAQ. The CDR3 loop reads CASSPRGGRSYEQYF. In DNA, the CDR3 is TGTGCCAGCAGCCCACGGGGGGGGAGATCGTACGAGCAGTACTTC. The full variable domain, rest sourced from reference TRBV7-6 and TRBJ2-7, is GAGVSQSPRYKVTKRGQDVALRCDPISGHVSLYWYRQALGQGPEFLTYFNYEAQQDKSGLPNDRFSAERPEGSISTLTIQRTEQRDSAMYRCASSPRGGRSYEQYFGPGTRLTVT.

The V and J genes are TRBV19 and TRBJ2-7; 9 bases are a match to TRBD1. Germline V gene sequence: CDR1 LNHDA, CDR2 SQIVND (reference sequence). With 6 bases clipped from V and 2 bases from J, the junction kept 8 bases outside the gene matches. The CDR3 runs 15 residues. CDR3 DNA: TGTGCCAGTAGCCAGGGGGGACAGGGCACCTACGAGCAGTACTTC. As protein: CASSQGGQGTYEQYF.

The chain links TRBV5-1 to TRBJ1-2; possible D gene TRBD1, 6 bases. V dropped 2 bases and J dropped 3 bases, with 14 bases sitting between them. The germline CDR1 and CDR2 sequences are SGHRS and YFSETQ. This CDR3 has 15 residues. CDR3 in amino acids: CASSFIAGVDYGYTF. CDR3 in DNA: TGCGCCAGCAGCTTCATCGCAGGGGTTGACTATGGCTACACCTTC.

The chain joins TRBV19 to TRBJ2-7; D remains unclear. Trimming removed 8 bases at V and 4 bases at J, with 9 bases between. The CDR3 length is 11 residues. Germline CDR1 is LNHDA and CDR2 is SQIVND (reference sequence). The CDR3 reads CASSDLYEQYF. CDR3 bases: TGTGCCAGTTCAGACCTTTACGAGCAGTACTTC.

This chain joins TRBV19 and TRBJ1-2; TRBD1 agrees at 7 bases. CDR1 LNHDA and CDR2 SQIVND come from the germline V gene (reference sequence). Germline trimming cut 6 bases from V and 4 bases from J; bases unmatched to any gene: 5. The CDR3 is made up of 13 amino acids. The CDR3 loop reads CASRTTGAYGYTF. CDR3 sequence (DNA): TGTGCCAGTAGAACTACAGGGGCCTATGGCTACACCTTC.

DNA of the CDR3: TGTGCCATCAGTGAGTGGTCCGGGGAGCTGTTTTTT. This sequence encodes CAISEWSGELFF. The rearrangement joins TRBV10-3 to TRBJ2-2; no reliable D call. The CDR3 contains 12 residues. The V and J ends lost 1 base and 6 bases respectively, with 3 bases between them. Looked up from germline, CDR1 is ENHRY and CDR2 is SYGVKD.